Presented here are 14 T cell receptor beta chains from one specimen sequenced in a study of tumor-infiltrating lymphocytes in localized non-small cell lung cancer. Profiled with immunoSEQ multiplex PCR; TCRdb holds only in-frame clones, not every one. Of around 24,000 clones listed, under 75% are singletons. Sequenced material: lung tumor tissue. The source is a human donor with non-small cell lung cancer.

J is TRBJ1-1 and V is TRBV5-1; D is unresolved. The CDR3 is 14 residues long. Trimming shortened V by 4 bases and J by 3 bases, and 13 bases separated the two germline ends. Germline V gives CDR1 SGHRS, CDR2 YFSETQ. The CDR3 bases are TGCGCCAGCAGCGCAGACGGTGGCGACACTGAAGCTTTCTTT. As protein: CASSADGGDTEAFF.

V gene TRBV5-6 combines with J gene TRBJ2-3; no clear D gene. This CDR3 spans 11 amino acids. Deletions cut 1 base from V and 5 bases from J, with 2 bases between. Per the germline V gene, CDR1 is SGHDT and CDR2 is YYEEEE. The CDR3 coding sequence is TGTGCCAGCAGCTTGCGAGATACGCAGTATTTT. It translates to CASSLRDTQYF.

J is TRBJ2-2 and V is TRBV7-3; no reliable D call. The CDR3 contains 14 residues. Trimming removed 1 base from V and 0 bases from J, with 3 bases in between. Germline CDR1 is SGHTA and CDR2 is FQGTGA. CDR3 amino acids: CASSLSSNTGELFF. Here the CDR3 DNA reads TGTGCCAGCAGCTTAAGTTCGAACACCGGGGAGCTGTTTTTT.

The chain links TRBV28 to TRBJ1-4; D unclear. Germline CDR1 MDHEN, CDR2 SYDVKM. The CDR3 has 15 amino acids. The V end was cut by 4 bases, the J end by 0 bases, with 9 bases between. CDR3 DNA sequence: TGTGCCAGCAGTTCAGGAGATTCAACTAATGAAAAACTGTTTTTT. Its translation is CASSSGDSTNEKLFF.

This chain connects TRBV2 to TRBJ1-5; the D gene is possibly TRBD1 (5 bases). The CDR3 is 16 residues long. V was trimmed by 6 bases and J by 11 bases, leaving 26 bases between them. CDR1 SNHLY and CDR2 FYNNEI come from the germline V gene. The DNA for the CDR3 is TGTGCCAGCAGGGGGGGATTCGCGACGGAGGAAATGTCCCAGCATTTT. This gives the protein CASRGGFATEEMSQHF.

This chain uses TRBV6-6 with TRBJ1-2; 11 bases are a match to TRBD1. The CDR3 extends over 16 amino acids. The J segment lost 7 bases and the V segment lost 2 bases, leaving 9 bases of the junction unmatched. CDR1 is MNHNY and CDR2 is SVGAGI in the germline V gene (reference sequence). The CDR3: CASSYPRTGGEGGYTF. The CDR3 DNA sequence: TGTGCCAGCAGTTACCCGAGGACAGGGGGCGAGGGTGGCTACACCTTC.

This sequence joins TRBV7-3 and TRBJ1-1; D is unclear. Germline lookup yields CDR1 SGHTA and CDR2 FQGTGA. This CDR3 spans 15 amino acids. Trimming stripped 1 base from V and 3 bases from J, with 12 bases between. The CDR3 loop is CASSLIPGSYTEAFF. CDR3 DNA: TGTGCCAGCAGCTTAATTCCGGGCAGCTACACTGAAGCTTTCTTT.

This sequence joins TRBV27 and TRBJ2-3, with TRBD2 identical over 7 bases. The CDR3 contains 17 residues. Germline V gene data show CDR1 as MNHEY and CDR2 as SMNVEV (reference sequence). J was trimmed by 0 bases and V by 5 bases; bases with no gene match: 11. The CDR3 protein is CASSPLTQAGSTDTQYF. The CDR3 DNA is TGTGCCAGCAGTCCTCTAACCCAAGCGGGAAGCACAGATACGCAGTATTTT.

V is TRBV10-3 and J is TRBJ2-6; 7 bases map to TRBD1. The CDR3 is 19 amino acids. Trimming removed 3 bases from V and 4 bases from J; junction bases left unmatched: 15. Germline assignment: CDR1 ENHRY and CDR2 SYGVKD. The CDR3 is CAISDLSRDSRAGANVLTF. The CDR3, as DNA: TGTGCCATCAGTGATTTATCTAGGGACAGCCGGGCGGGGGCCAACGTCCTGACTTTC.

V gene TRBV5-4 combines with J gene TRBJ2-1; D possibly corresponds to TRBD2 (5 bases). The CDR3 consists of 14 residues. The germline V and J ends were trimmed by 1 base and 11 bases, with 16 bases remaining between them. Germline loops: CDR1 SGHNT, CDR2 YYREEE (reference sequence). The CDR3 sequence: CASSLYGWTGKQFF. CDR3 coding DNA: TGTGCCAGCAGCTTGTACGGATGGACGGGGAAGCAGTTCTTC.

The CDR3 sequence: CASSLGTSGTYNEQFF. The CDR3 DNA sequence: TGTGCCAGCAGCTTGGGAACTAGCGGGACCTACAATGAGCAGTTCTTC. The genes are TRBV5-4 and TRBJ2-1; 10 bases match TRBD2. CDR3 length: 16 amino acids. The trim removed 0 bases at V and 2 bases at J, leaving 2 bases unmatched. Germline-derived CDR1 and CDR2 are SGHNT and YYREEE (reference sequence).

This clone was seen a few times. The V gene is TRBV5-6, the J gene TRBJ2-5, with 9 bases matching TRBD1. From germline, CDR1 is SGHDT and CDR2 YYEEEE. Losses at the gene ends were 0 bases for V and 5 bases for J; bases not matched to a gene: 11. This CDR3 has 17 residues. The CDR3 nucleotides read TGTGCCAGCAGCTTGGCCTTTGGACAGGGGAGCGTGGAGACCCAGTACTTC. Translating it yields CASSLAFGQGSVETQYF.

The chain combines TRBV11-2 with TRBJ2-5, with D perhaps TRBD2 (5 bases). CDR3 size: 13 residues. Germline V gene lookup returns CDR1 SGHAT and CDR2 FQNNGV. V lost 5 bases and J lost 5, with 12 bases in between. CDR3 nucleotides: TGTGCCAGCAGCCCCCCGGGCGGGGAGACCCAGTACTTC. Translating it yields CASSPPGGETQYF.

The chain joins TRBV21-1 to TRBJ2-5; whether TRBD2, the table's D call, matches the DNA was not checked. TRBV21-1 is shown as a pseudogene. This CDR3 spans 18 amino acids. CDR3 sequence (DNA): TGTGCCAGCAGCAAAGCGCCGTCCGGACTAGCGTATCAAGAGACCCAGTACTTC. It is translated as CASSKAPSGLAYQETQYF.